Below are 20 T cell receptor beta chains sequenced from a single sample in a study of neurological immune-mediated disorders. TCRdb recomputed calls from the 5' RACE reads with MiXCR, one row per CDR3 protein. The data show roughly 48,000 distinct CDR3 sequences, roughly 26% seen once. The sequencing input was PBMCs. The receptors stem from a woman aged 70-85 years in good health.

This clonotype was detected ten times or more. This chain links TRBV5-1 with TRBJ1-4, with TRBD1 as a possible D gene (5 bases). The CDR3 sequence is 16 residues long. V was pared by 6 bases and J by 0 bases, with 15 bases between. Germline V lookup: CDR1 SGHRS, CDR2 YFSETQ. CDR3 sequence (DNA): TGCGCCAGCACCGACAGAGGCCCTGCAACTAATGAAAAACTGTTTTTT. The encoded protein is CASTDRGPATNEKLFF.

Many counts were recorded for this clonotype. The chain is built from TRBV20-1 and TRBJ1-5, with a weak D call TRBD1 (6 bases). With 3 bases removed from V and 3 bases from J, the gap between germline ends came to 21 bases. CDR1 is DFQATT, CDR2 SNEGSKA, per germline (reference sequence). The CDR3 consists of 17 residues. The DNA for the CDR3 is TGCAGTGCTAGCCGGTCAGGGGAGGTGGGATACAATCAGCCCCAGCATTTT. This codes for CSASRSGEVGYNQPQHF.

In this sample, this clonotype turned up many times. The rearrangement joins TRBV4-2 to TRBJ2-7, with D possibly matching TRBD2 (6 bases). V was shortened by 4 bases and J by 5 bases, with 18 bases between the two germline ends. CDR3 length equals 15 residues. Germline CDR1 and CDR2: LGHNA and YNFKEQ. The CDR3 DNA is TGTGCCAGCAGCCCGAAGGTAGCGGAGCGGCACGAGCAGTACTTC. It codes for CASSPKVAERHEQYF.

Many counts were recorded for this clonotype. The chain couples TRBV6-5 to TRBJ1-1, with D possibly TRBD1 on 5 matching bases. V lost 4 bases and J 5 bases, leaving 17 bases between the germline ends. Germline CDR1 reads MNHEY; CDR2 reads SVGAGI. This CDR3 spans 15 amino acids. The CDR3 here is CASSSRADGRTEAFF. For the CDR3, the DNA is TGTGCCAGCAGTTCCAGGGCGGACGGTAGGACTGAAGCTTTCTTT.

This clonotype was counted at least ten times. The gene calls are TRBV11-2 and TRBJ2-5, with D perhaps matching TRBD2 (6 bases). The V end was cut by 5 bases, the J end by 5 bases, with 12 bases between. The germline gives CDR1 SGHAT, CDR2 FQNNGV. CDR3 length equals 13 residues. The CDR3 DNA reads TGTGCCAGCAGCCCCGGGACTCAGGAGACCCAGTACTTC. This sequence encodes CASSPGTQETQYF. Full variable domain (remainder filled in from reference TRBV11-2 and TRBJ2-5): EAGVAQSPRYKIIEKRQSVAFWCNPISGHATLYWYQQILGQGPKLLIQFQNNGVVDDSQLPKDRFSAERLKGVDSTLKIQPAKLEDSAVYLCASSPGTQETQYFGPGTRLLVL.

As concerns this clonotype: The junction shows a germline mismatch at one end, possibly a read error. The J gene is TRBJ2-1, the V gene TRBV6-6; D gene ambiguous. Germline lookup yields CDR1 MNHNY and CDR2 SVGAGI (reference sequence). The CDR3 totals 14 residues. The CDR3 loop reads CASSDGRALNEHFF. CDR3 DNA sequence: TGTGCCAGCAGTGACGGAAGGGCCCTCAATGAGCACTTCTTC.

The genes are TRBV29-1 and TRBJ2-1; unclear D gene. Per the germline V gene, CDR1 is SQVTM and CDR2 is ANQGSEA. This CDR3 is 13 amino acids long. V lost 7 bases and J lost 4, with 14 bases in between. For the CDR3, the DNA is TGCAGCGCCACGACGGTAGGATACAATGAGCAGTTCTTC. Translating it yields CSATTVGYNEQFF.

The genes are TRBV5-5 and TRBJ1-4; weak D call: TRBD1 (5 bases). Germline V gene lookup returns CDR1 SGHKS and CDR2 YYEKEE (reference sequence). V was pared by 0 bases and J by 4 bases, with 13 bases between. This CDR3 comprises 16 residues. CDR3 nucleotides: TGTGCCAGCAGCTTGGAATTGGGGCAGCTTAATGAAAAACTGTTTTTT. Translating gives CASSLELGQLNEKLFF.

The rearrangement links TRBV4-3 to TRBJ2-1, with D hard to call. The CDR3 runs to 13 residues. V was trimmed by 0 bases and J by 8 bases, leaving 8 bases between them. The germline CDR1 and CDR2 sequences are LGHNA and YSLEER. The CDR3 protein is CASSQDRWDEQFF. The CDR3 DNA sequence: TGCGCCAGCAGCCAAGACCGGTGGGATGAGCAGTTCTTC.

In its sample, this clonotype was seen a few times. V is TRBV5-1 and J is TRBJ2-2, with D possibly matching TRBD2 (5 bases). This CDR3 is 13 amino acids long. CDR1 is SGHRS, CDR2 YFSETQ, per germline. The ends were cut back, 2 bases at V and 6 bases at J, with 8 bases in the middle. In nucleotides, the CDR3 is TGCGCCAGCAGCTTCGAGGGCGCCGGGGAGCTGTTTTTT. This translates into CASSFEGAGELFF.

The chain carries TRBV7-8 and TRBJ2-1; 7 nucleotides align to TRBD2. This CDR3 has 15 amino acids. Germline CDR1 and CDR2: SGHVS and FQNEAQ. Trimming cost V 1 base and J 4 bases; bases outside gene matches: 4. The CDR3 DNA is TGTGCCAGCAGCTTAGGGCTAGCGGTATACAATGAGCAGTTCTTC. It yields the protein CASSLGLAVYNEQFF.

This clonotype was recorded at least ten times. The chain uses TRBV5-1 and TRBJ2-2; 7 bases map to TRBD1. The CDR3 is made up of 16 amino acids. Looked up from germline, CDR1 is SGHRS and CDR2 is YFSETQ. With V trimmed by 4 bases and J by 3 bases, 9 bases remained unmatched. The chain's CDR3 is CASSGRQGSDTGELFF. In DNA form, the CDR3 reads TGCGCCAGCAGCGGACGACAGGGTAGTGACACCGGGGAGCTGTTTTTT.

This clonotype was observed at least ten times. The genes are TRBV10-3 and TRBJ2-1, with D maybe TRBD1 (5 bases). V dropped 9 bases and J dropped 2 bases, with 11 bases sitting between them. CDR1 is ENHRY and CDR2 is SYGVKD in the germline V gene. This CDR3 has 13 residues. The CDR3 DNA follows: TGTGCCATTACGACAGAAACCTACAATGAGCAGTTCTTC. This codes for CAITTETYNEQFF.

In this sample, this clonotype turned up many times. The CDR3 region is CASSSGGTGELFF. The CDR3 nucleotides read TGTGCCAGCAGTTCAGGGGGTACCGGGGAGCTGTTTTTT. The chain has TRBV7-2 and TRBJ2-2, with 7 bases matching TRBD1. CDR1 and CDR2 from the germline V gene are SGHTA and FQGNSA. Unmatched junction bases numbered 3, after V lost 6 bases and J lost 5 bases. CDR3 length: 13 amino acids.

This clonotype came up many times. The chain links TRBV11-2 to TRBJ2-3; D not resolved. The germline V gene encodes CDR1 SGHAT and CDR2 FQNNGV. The CDR3 totals 13 residues. V lost 5 bases, J lost 3 bases, and 9 bases lay in between. CDR3 bases: TGTGCCAGCAGCCCCGGACGGACAGATACGCAGTATTTT. Protein product: CASSPGRTDTQYF.

The chain recombines TRBV19 with TRBJ2-7, with D perhaps assigned TRBD1 or TRBD2 (5 bases each). The CDR3 sequence is 14 residues long. Germline V gene lookup returns CDR1 LNHDA and CDR2 SQIVND (reference sequence). V gave up 5 bases and J gave up 3 bases, with 14 bases separating them. The CDR3 DNA sequence: TGTGCCAGTAGTCCGACCGGGGCTGGCTACGAGCAGTACTTC. This encodes CASSPTGAGYEQYF. Filled out from reference TRBV19 and TRBJ2-7, the complete variable domain reads DGGITQSPKYLFRKEGQNVTLSCEQNLNHDAMYWYRQDPGQGLRLIYYSQIVNDFQKGDIAEGYSVSREKKESFPLTVTSAQKNPTAFYLCASSPTGAGYEQYFGPGTRLTVT.

This clonotype was picked up many times. V usage is TRBV20-1 and J usage is TRBJ1-2, with D uncertain. The V and J ends lost 2 bases and 4 bases respectively, with 8 bases between them. This CDR3 is 12 amino acids long. Germline V CDR1 and CDR2: DFQATT, SNEGSKA (reference sequence). The CDR3 DNA reads as TGCAGTGCTAGAACGGGAAGCTATGGCTACACCTTC. This sequence encodes CSARTGSYGYTF.

CDR3 residues: CSARDLLAGEGNTGELFF. The CDR3 nucleotides read TGCAGTGCTAGAGATCTCCTAGCGGGAGAGGGGAACACCGGGGAGCTGTTTTTT. V and J are TRBV20-1 and TRBJ2-2; 10 bases are a match to TRBD2. The CDR3 length is 18 residues. From germline, CDR1 is DFQATT and CDR2 SNEGSKA (reference sequence). V dropped 0 bases and J dropped 1; count of bases not matched to a gene: 8.

This clonotype was seen many times. This chain uses TRBV20-1 with TRBJ2-3, with D possibly matching TRBD2 (5 bases). The CDR3 loop spans 13 amino acids. Trimming cost V 7 bases and J 0 bases, with 11 bases left between them. Per germline, CDR1 DFQATT and CDR2 SNEGSKA (reference sequence). The CDR3 DNA follows: TGCAGTGGGGGAGCGGCTAGCACAGATACGCAGTATTTT. It translates to CSGGAASTDTQYF.

This clonotype was recorded many times. The chain carries TRBV9 and TRBJ1-2, with 9 bases matching TRBD1. Germline trimming cut 3 bases from V and 6 bases from J; bases unmatched to any gene: 9. Per the germline V gene, CDR1 is SGDLS and CDR2 is YYNGEE. The CDR3 extends over 15 amino acids. This CDR3 is CASSAPGQGLDGYTF. The CDR3 nucleotides read TGTGCCAGCAGCGCACCGGGACAGGGACTTGATGGCTACACCTTC.